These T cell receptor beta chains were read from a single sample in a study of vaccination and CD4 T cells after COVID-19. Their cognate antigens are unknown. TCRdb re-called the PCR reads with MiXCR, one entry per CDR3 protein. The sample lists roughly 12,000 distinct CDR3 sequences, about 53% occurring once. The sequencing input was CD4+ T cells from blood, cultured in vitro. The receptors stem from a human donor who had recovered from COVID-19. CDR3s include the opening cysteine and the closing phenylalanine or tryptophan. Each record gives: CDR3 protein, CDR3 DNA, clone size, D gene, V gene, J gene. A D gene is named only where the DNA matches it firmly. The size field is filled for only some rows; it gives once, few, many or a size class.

CDR3aa: CASSYSSGANVLTF
CDR3nt: TGTGCCAGCAGTTACAGCTCTGGGGCCAACGTCCTGACTTTC
abundance: few
d_gene: NA
v_gene: TRBV6-2/TRBV6-3
j_gene: TRBJ2-6

CDR3aa: CASSPAGGRSSNEQFF
CDR3nt: TGTGCCAGCAGCCCAGCTGGCGGTAGGTCCTCCAATGAGCAGTTCTTC
abundance: few
d_gene: NA
v_gene: TRBV7-6
j_gene: TRBJ2-1

CDR3aa: CASSIRDRGGNQPQHF
CDR3nt: TGTGCCAGTAGTATCCGGGACAGGGGGGGCAATCAGCCCCAGCATTTT
abundance: medium-sized
d_gene: TRBD1
v_gene: TRBV19
j_gene: TRBJ1-5

CDR3aa: CASSPPGQTNTGELFF
CDR3nt: TGTGCCAGCAGCCCACCGGGACAAACGAACACCGGGGAGCTGTTTTTT
abundance: NA
d_gene: NA
v_gene: TRBV6-1
j_gene: TRBJ2-2

CDR3aa: CATSRAEGGSGYTF
CDR3nt: TGTGCCACCAGCAGAGCGGAAGGGGGCTCTGGCTACACCTTC
abundance: few
d_gene: TRBD1
v_gene: TRBV15
j_gene: TRBJ1-2

CDR3aa: CASSFWDRGTGELFF
CDR3nt: TGTGCCAGCAGTTTTTGGGACAGGGGGACCGGGGAGCTGTTTTTT
abundance: few
d_gene: TRBD1
v_gene: TRBV27
j_gene: TRBJ2-2

CDR3aa: CASSPGIYQPQHF
CDR3nt: TGTGCCAGCAGTCCAGGGATTTATCAGCCCCAGCATTTT
abundance: NA
d_gene: NA
v_gene: TRBV6-2/TRBV6-3
j_gene: TRBJ1-5

CDR3aa: CAIRRGTGELFF
CDR3nt: TGTGCCATCCGCAGGGGGACCGGGGAGCTGTTTTTT
abundance: few
d_gene: TRBD1
v_gene: TRBV6-4
j_gene: TRBJ2-2

CDR3aa: CASRQQGRYNSPLHF
CDR3nt: TGCGCCAGCAGACAACAGGGTCGCTATAATTCACCCCTCCACTTT
abundance: NA
d_gene: NA
v_gene: TRBV4-1
j_gene: TRBJ1-6

CDR3aa: CASSFSGRYNEQFF
CDR3nt: TGTGCCAGCAGTTTCAGCGGGCGCTACAATGAGCAGTTCTTC
abundance: NA
d_gene: NA
v_gene: TRBV12-3/TRBV12-4
j_gene: TRBJ2-1

CDR3aa: CSARPGTGSEKLFF
CDR3nt: TGCAGTGCCAGGCCCGGGACAGGGAGTGAAAAACTGTTTTTT
abundance: few
d_gene: TRBD1
v_gene: TRBV20-1
j_gene: TRBJ1-4

CDR3aa: CASTLTGSGEAFF
CDR3nt: TGCGCCAGCACCTTGACAGGGTCGGGTGAAGCTTTCTTT
abundance: NA
d_gene: TRBD1
v_gene: TRBV5-1
j_gene: TRBJ1-1

CDR3aa: CASSSPRVGGYTF
CDR3nt: TGTGCCAGCAGCTCCCCGCGGGTAGGGGGCTACACCTTC
abundance: NA
d_gene: NA
v_gene: TRBV7-2
j_gene: TRBJ1-2

CDR3aa: CASSPRLAGGPGQETQYF
CDR3nt: TGTGCCAGCAGCCCTCGACTAGCGGGAGGGCCTGGCCAAGAGACCCAGTACTTC
abundance: few
d_gene: TRBD2
v_gene: TRBV7-2
j_gene: TRBJ2-5

CDR3aa: CASSPSGQGARETQYF
CDR3nt: TGTGCCAGCAGCCCATCGGGGCAGGGGGCTCGAGAGACCCAGTACTTC
abundance: NA
d_gene: TRBD1
v_gene: TRBV7-8
j_gene: TRBJ2-5

CDR3aa: CATIRGTSGRGADTQYF
CDR3nt: TGTGCCACCATCCGCGGGACTAGCGGGAGAGGGGCAGATACGCAGTATTTT
abundance: NA
d_gene: TRBD2
v_gene: TRBV10-3
j_gene: TRBJ2-3

CDR3aa: CASRLAGGLADWQYF
CDR3nt: TGTGCCAGCAGGTTGGCGGGAGGTTTGGCCGATTGGCAGTACTTC
abundance: NA
d_gene: TRBD2
v_gene: TRBV6-2/TRBV6-3
j_gene: TRBJ2-7

CDR3aa: CASSSNFDSLYGYTF
CDR3nt: TGTGCCAGCAGCTCAAACTTCGACAGTCTCTATGGCTACACCTTC
abundance: few
d_gene: NA
v_gene: TRBV7-9
j_gene: TRBJ1-2

CDR3aa: CSARDGPQETQYF
CDR3nt: TGCAGTGCTAGGGACGGTCCTCAAGAGACCCAGTACTTC
abundance: NA
d_gene: NA
v_gene: TRBV20-1
j_gene: TRBJ2-5

CDR3aa: CASRFSSAAGYGYTF
CDR3nt: TGTGCCAGCAGATTTAGTTCCGCCGCGGGCTATGGCTACACCTTC
abundance: NA
d_gene: NA
v_gene: TRBV7-9
j_gene: TRBJ1-2

CDR3aa: CASSNRDPYEQYF
CDR3nt: TGTGCCAGTTCTAACAGGGACCCCTACGAGCAGTACTTC
abundance: NA
d_gene: NA
v_gene: TRBV27
j_gene: TRBJ2-7

CDR3aa: CASSLGQGAGQETQYF
CDR3nt: TGTGCCAGCAGCTTGGGACAGGGGGCAGGTCAAGAGACCCAGTACTTC
abundance: NA
d_gene: TRBD1
v_gene: TRBV7-6
j_gene: TRBJ2-5

CDR3aa: CATKVEPTAETQYF
CDR3nt: TGTGCCACCAAAGTAGAACCAACCGCAGAGACCCAGTACTTC
abundance: NA
d_gene: NA
v_gene: TRBV19
j_gene: TRBJ2-5

CDR3aa: CAWRSDRQTEAFF
CDR3nt: TGTGCCTGGAGATCGGACAGACAAACTGAAGCTTTCTTT
abundance: few
d_gene: NA
v_gene: TRBV30
j_gene: TRBJ1-1

CDR3aa: CASRRGANQPQHF
CDR3nt: TGCGCCAGCAGGAGGGGGGCTAATCAGCCCCAGCATTTT
abundance: few
d_gene: NA
v_gene: TRBV5-1
j_gene: TRBJ1-5

CDR3aa: CASSEGHPSTDTQYF
CDR3nt: TGTGCCAGCAGTGAGGGACACCCGAGCACAGATACGCAGTATTTT
abundance: NA
d_gene: NA
v_gene: TRBV6-2/TRBV6-3
j_gene: TRBJ2-3

CDR3aa: CASSSHRDVVTDTQYF
CDR3nt: TGTGCCAGTAGTTCCCACAGGGATGTTGTCACAGATACGCAGTATTTT
abundance: NA
d_gene: NA
v_gene: TRBV19
j_gene: TRBJ2-3

CDR3aa: CASGTAMNTEAFF
CDR3nt: TGTGCCAGTGGGACAGCCATGAACACTGAAGCTTTCTTT
abundance: NA
d_gene: TRBD1
v_gene: TRBV19
j_gene: TRBJ1-1

CDR3aa: CAISESSGTGSSTEAFF
CDR3nt: TGTGCCATCAGTGAGTCGAGCGGGACAGGGTCCAGCACTGAAGCTTTCTTT
abundance: NA
d_gene: TRBD1
v_gene: TRBV10-3
j_gene: TRBJ1-1

CDR3aa: CASSPLSGTSEYNEQFF
CDR3nt: TGTGCCAGCAGTCCCCTCTCCGGGACTAGCGAGTACAATGAGCAGTTCTTC
abundance: few
d_gene: TRBD2
v_gene: TRBV27
j_gene: TRBJ2-1

CDR3aa: CASSWWGWRAGSNTGELFF
CDR3nt: TGTGCCAGCAGTTGGTGGGGGTGGAGGGCAGGGTCCAACACCGGGGAGCTGTTTTTT
abundance: NA
d_gene: NA
v_gene: TRBV27
j_gene: TRBJ2-2

CDR3aa: CASSEQGMSYEQYF
CDR3nt: TGTGCCAGCAGTGAACAGGGAATGTCCTACGAGCAGTACTTC
abundance: NA
d_gene: NA
v_gene: TRBV2
j_gene: TRBJ2-7

CDR3aa: CASSYNIRYEQYF
CDR3nt: TGTGCCAGCAGTTACAACATCCGCTACGAGCAGTACTTC
abundance: few
d_gene: NA
v_gene: TRBV6-2/TRBV6-3
j_gene: TRBJ2-7

CDR3aa: CASSPLPSRTNTEAFF
CDR3nt: TGTGCCAGCAGTCCCCTCCCCTCAAGAACGAACACTGAAGCTTTCTTT
abundance: few
d_gene: NA
v_gene: TRBV27
j_gene: TRBJ1-1

CDR3aa: CSARDGGGQPQHF
CDR3nt: TGCAGTGCTAGAGATGGGGGGGGCCAGCCCCAGCATTTT
abundance: few
d_gene: NA
v_gene: TRBV20-1
j_gene: TRBJ1-5

CDR3aa: CASSFSGNQETQYF
CDR3nt: TGTGCCAGCAGCTTTTCGGGGAACCAAGAGACCCAGTACTTC
abundance: NA
d_gene: NA
v_gene: TRBV7-2
j_gene: TRBJ2-5

CDR3aa: CAWSPSGSAGYTF
CDR3nt: TGTGCCTGGAGTCCTTCAGGTTCTGCAGGCTACACCTTC
abundance: NA
d_gene: NA
v_gene: TRBV30
j_gene: TRBJ1-2

CDR3aa: CASSIRRDSNQPQHF
CDR3nt: TGTGCCAGTAGTATACGCAGGGATAGCAATCAGCCCCAGCATTTT
abundance: few
d_gene: NA
v_gene: TRBV19
j_gene: TRBJ1-5

CDR3aa: CSAGGLAGSGELFF
CDR3nt: TGCAGTGCTGGAGGACTAGCGGGATCCGGGGAGCTGTTTTTT
abundance: NA
d_gene: TRBD2
v_gene: TRBV20-1
j_gene: TRBJ2-2

CDR3aa: CASSHWSLAGGQYF
CDR3nt: TGTGCCAGCAGCCACTGGTCTCTAGCGGGGGGGCAGTATTTT
abundance: NA
d_gene: TRBD2
v_gene: TRBV7-2
j_gene: TRBJ2-3

CDR3aa: CSASEVGGQGIHEQYF
CDR3nt: TGCAGTGCTAGCGAGGTAGGGGGACAGGGGATCCACGAGCAGTACTTC
abundance: NA
d_gene: TRBD1
v_gene: TRBV20-1
j_gene: TRBJ2-7

CDR3aa: CASNTGEGQPQHF
CDR3nt: TGTGCCAGCAATACAGGGGAGGGTCAGCCCCAGCATTTT
abundance: NA
d_gene: TRBD1
v_gene: TRBV6-1
j_gene: TRBJ1-5

CDR3aa: CASRRQLSGNTIYF
CDR3nt: TGTGCCAGCAGGAGACAACTCTCTGGAAACACCATATATTTT
abundance: NA
d_gene: NA
v_gene: TRBV6-1
j_gene: TRBJ1-3

CDR3aa: CSAFPEALAGKDTQYF
CDR3nt: TGCAGTGCATTCCCCGAGGCACTAGCGGGGAAAGATACGCAGTATTTT
abundance: NA
d_gene: TRBD2
v_gene: TRBV20-1
j_gene: TRBJ2-3

CDR3aa: CASSLNRGQTDTQYF
CDR3nt: TGTGCCAGCAGCTTAAATAGGGGGCAAACAGATACGCAGTATTTT
abundance: NA
d_gene: TRBD1
v_gene: TRBV7-2
j_gene: TRBJ2-3

CDR3aa: CASSPLGQGRRNTEAFF
CDR3nt: TGCGCCAGCAGCCCCCTTGGACAGGGGAGGAGGAACACTGAAGCTTTCTTT
abundance: NA
d_gene: TRBD1
v_gene: TRBV5-1
j_gene: TRBJ1-1

CDR3aa: CASSLGVMGSSNQPQHF
CDR3nt: TGTGCCAGCAGCTTAGGGGTCATGGGAAGTAGCAATCAGCCCCAGCATTTT
abundance: few
d_gene: NA
v_gene: TRBV7-8
j_gene: TRBJ1-5

CDR3aa: CAWVQGREGGYTF
CDR3nt: TGTGCCTGGGTACAGGGTCGGGAGGGCGGCTACACCTTC
abundance: NA
d_gene: NA
v_gene: TRBV30
j_gene: TRBJ1-2

CDR3aa: CAIRTEGRAEAFF
CDR3nt: TGTGCCATCAGGACAGAGGGAAGGGCTGAAGCTTTCTTT
abundance: few
d_gene: NA
v_gene: TRBV2
j_gene: TRBJ1-1

CDR3aa: CASSLGQGAANEQFF
CDR3nt: TGTGCCAGTAGCCTGGGACAGGGGGCGGCTAATGAGCAGTTCTTC
abundance: NA
d_gene: TRBD1
v_gene: TRBV19
j_gene: TRBJ2-1

CDR3aa: CASSFGGADTQYF
CDR3nt: TGTGCCAGCAGCTTCGGAGGGGCAGATACGCAGTATTTT
abundance: NA
d_gene: NA
v_gene: TRBV7-9
j_gene: TRBJ2-3

CDR3aa: CASSLRGGSHTREKLFF
CDR3nt: TGTGCCAGCAGTTTGAGGGGAGGCAGCCATACGCGGGAAAAACTGTTTTTT
abundance: NA
d_gene: NA
v_gene: TRBV27
j_gene: TRBJ1-4

CDR3aa: CASSSGRGRDEQFF
CDR3nt: TGTGCCAGCAGTAGCGGGAGGGGGAGGGATGAGCAGTTCTTC
abundance: NA
d_gene: TRBD2
v_gene: TRBV2
j_gene: TRBJ2-1

CDR3aa: CASRSGQGAFGEQYF
CDR3nt: TGTGCCAGCAGGAGCGGACAGGGGGCCTTTGGGGAGCAGTACTTC
abundance: NA
d_gene: TRBD1
v_gene: TRBV28
j_gene: TRBJ2-7